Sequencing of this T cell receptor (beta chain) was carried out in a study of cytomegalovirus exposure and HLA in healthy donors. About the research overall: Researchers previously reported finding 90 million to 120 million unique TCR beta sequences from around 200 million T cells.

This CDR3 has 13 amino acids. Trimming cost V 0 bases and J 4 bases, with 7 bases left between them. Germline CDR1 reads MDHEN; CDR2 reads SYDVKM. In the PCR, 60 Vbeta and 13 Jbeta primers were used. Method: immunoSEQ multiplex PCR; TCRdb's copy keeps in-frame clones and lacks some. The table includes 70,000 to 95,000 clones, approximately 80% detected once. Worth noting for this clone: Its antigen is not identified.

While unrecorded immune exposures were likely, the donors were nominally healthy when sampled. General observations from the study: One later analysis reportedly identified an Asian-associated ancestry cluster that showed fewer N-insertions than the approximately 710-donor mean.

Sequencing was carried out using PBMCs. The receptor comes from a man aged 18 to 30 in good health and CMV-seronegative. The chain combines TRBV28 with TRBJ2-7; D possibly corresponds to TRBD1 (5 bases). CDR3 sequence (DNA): TGTGCCAGCAGTTTATGGTCAGGGTACGAGCAGTACTTC. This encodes CASSLWSGYEQYF.